This section outlines one T cell receptor (beta chain) sequence together with its context. The CDR3 has 13 residues. CDR1 and CDR2 from the germline V gene are MNHEY and SMNVEV (reference sequence). V shed 2 bases and J 2 bases; nucleotides not matched to a gene: 0. Clones were read by immunoSEQ multiplex PCR, and TCRdb kept only the in-frame ones, dropping some. Here the sample spans approximately 230,000 clones, around nine tenths being singletons. This record belongs to a study of blood T cell repertoires in COVID-19. About the study: Whether acute or convalescent, the COVID-19 samples came from the United States, Italy and Spain.

Source material: peripheral blood. J is TRBJ2-7 and V is TRBV27; 7 bases are a match to TRBD2. This receptor was obtained from a man between 18 and 35 years old with active or convalescent COVID-19. The CDR3 sequence: CASSLGLAYEQYF. Here the CDR3 DNA reads TGTGCCAGCAGTTTAGGACTAGCCTACGAGCAGTACTTC.